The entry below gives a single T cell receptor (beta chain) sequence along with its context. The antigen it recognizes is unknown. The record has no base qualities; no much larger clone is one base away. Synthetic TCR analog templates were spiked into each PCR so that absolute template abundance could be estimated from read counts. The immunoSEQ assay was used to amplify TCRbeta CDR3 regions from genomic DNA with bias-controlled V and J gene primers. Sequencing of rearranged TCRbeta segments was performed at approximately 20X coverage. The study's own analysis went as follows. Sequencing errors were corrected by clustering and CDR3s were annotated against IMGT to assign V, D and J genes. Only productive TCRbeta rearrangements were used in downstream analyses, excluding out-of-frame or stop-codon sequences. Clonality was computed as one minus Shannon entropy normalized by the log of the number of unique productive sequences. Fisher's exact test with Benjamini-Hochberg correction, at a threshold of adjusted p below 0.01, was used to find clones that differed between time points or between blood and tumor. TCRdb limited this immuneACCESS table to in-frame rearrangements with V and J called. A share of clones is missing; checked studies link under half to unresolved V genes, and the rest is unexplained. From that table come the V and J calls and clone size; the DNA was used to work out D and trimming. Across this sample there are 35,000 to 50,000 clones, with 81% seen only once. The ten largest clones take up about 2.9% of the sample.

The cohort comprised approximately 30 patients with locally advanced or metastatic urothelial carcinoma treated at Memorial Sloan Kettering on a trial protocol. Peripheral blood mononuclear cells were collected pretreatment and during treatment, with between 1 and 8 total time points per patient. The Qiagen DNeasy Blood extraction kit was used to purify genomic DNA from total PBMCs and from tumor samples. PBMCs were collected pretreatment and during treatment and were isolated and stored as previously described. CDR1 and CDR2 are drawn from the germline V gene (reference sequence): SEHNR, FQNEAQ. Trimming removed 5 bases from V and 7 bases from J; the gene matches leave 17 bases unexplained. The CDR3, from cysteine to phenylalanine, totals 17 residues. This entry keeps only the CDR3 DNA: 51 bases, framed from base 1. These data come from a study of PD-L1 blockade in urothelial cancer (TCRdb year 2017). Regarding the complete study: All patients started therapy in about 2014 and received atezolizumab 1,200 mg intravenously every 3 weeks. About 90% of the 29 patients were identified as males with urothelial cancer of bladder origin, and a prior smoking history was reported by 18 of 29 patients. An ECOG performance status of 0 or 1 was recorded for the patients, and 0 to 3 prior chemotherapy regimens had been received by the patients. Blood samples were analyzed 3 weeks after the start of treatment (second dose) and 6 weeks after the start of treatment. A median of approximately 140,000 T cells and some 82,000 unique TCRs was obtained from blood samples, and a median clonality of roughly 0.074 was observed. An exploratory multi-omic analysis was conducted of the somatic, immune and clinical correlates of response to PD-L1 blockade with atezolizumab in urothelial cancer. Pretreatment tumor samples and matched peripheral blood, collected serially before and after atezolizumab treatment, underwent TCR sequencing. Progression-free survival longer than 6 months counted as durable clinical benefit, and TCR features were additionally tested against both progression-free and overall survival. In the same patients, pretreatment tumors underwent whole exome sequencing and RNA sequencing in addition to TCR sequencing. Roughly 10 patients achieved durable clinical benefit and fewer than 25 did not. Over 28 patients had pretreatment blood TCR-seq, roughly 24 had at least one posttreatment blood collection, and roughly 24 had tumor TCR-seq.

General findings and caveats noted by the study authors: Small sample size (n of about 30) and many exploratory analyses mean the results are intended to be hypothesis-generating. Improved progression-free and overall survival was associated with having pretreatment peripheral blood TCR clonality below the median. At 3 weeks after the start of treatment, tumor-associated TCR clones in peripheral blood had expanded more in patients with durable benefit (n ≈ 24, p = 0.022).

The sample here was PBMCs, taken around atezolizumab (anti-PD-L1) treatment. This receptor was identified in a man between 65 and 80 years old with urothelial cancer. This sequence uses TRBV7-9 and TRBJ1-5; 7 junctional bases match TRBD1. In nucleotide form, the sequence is TGTGCCAGCAGCCTCACAGGGGAGAATGGATTAAACCAGCCCCAGCATTTT. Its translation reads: CASSLTGENGLNQPQHF.